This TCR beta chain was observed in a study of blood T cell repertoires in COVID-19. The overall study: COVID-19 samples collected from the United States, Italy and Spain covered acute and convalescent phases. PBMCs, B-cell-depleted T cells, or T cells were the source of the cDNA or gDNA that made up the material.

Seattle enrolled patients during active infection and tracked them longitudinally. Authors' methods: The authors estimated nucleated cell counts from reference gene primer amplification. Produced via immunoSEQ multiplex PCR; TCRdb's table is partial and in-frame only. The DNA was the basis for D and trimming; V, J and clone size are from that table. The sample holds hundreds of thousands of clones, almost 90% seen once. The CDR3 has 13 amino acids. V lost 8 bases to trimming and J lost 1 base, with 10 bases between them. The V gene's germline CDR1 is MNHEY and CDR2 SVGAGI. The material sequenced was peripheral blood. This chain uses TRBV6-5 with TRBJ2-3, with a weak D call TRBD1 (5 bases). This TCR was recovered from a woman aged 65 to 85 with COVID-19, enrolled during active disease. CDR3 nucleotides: TGTGCCAGCGGGGCATCGGGCACAGATACGCAGTATTTT. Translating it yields CASGASGTDTQYF.